This entry concerns a single TCR beta chain. What it binds is not known. This sample was included in a study of radiotherapy plus CTLA-4 blockade in lung cancer. Points from the study as a whole: According to reports, early shifts in blood T cell clones, alongside interferon-beta, forecast response most accurately. Tumor-derived TCR clones expanded in blood after radiotherapy plus ipilimumab.

V dropped 8 bases and J dropped 1 base, with 14 bases sitting between them. CDR1 is KGHSH and CDR2 is LQKENI in the germline V gene. CDR3 length: 14 residues. Here immunoSEQ multiplex PCR was the method, and the copy in TCRdb shows in-frame clones only, minus some. The table shows about 80,000 clones, with around 84% occurring only once. Specimen: peripheral blood, collected from a patient treated with radiotherapy plus ipilimumab. V usage is TRBV18 and J usage is TRBJ1-1; D might be TRBD1 (5 bases). This clonotype was obtained from a human donor with non-small cell lung cancer who had stable disease on radiotherapy plus ipilimumab. As DNA, the CDR3 is TGTGCCAGCATTACGACAGCCTCGAACACTGAAGCTTTCTTT. Its protein is CASITTASNTEAFF.